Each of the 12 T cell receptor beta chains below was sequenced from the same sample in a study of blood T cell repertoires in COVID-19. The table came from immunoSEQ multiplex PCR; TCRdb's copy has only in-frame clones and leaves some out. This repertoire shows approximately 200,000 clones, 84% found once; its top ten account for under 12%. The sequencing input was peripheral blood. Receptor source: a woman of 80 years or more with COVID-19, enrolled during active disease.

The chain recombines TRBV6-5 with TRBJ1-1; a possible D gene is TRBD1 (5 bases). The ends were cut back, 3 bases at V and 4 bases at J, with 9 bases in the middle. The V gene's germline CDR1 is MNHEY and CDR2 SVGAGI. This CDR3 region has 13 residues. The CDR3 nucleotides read TGTGCCAGCAGTTATTACGGGGGCACTGAAGCTTTCTTT. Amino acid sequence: CASSYYGGTEAFF.

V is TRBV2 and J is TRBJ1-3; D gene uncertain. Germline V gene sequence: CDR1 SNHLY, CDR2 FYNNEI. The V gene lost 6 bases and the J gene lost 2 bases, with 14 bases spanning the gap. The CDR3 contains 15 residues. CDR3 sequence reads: CASRPEAKAGNTIYF. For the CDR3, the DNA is TGTGCCAGCAGGCCGGAGGCGAAGGCTGGAAACACCATATATTTT.

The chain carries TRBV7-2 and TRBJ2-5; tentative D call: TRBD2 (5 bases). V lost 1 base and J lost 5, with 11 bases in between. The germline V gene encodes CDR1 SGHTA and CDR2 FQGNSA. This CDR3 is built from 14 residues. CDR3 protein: CASSLGGVTETQYF. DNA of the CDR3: TGTGCCAGCAGCTTAGGGGGAGTAACCGAGACCCAGTACTTC.

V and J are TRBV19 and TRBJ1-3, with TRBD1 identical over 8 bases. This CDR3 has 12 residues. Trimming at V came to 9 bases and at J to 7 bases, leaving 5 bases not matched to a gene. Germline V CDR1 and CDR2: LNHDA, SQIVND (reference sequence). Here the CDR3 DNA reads TGTGCCAGAAAGGACAGGGTGAACACCATATATTTT. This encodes CARKDRVNTIYF. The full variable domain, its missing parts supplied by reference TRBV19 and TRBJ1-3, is DGGITQSPKYLFRKEGQNVTLSCEQNLNHDAMYWYRQDPGQGLRLIYYSQIVNDFQKGDIAEGYSVSREKKESFPLTVTSAQKNPTAFYLCARKDRVNTIYFGEGSWLTVV.

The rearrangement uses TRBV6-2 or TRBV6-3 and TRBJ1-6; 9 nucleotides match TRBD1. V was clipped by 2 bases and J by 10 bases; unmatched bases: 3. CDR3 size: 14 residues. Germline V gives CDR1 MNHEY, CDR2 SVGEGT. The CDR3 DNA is TGTGCCAGCAGTTACCTGGGACAGGGATCACCCCTCCACTTT. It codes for CASSYLGQGSPLHF.

CDR3 amino acids: CASSGTSGGAGEQFF. The CDR3, as DNA: TGTGCCAGCAGCGGGACTAGCGGGGGGGCTGGGGAGCAGTTCTTC. The V call is TRBV6-2 or TRBV6-3, the J call TRBJ2-1, with 16 bases aligning to TRBD2. The junction had 6 bases not matched to a gene; V was cut back by 6 bases and J by 10 bases. The CDR3 totals 15 residues. Germline V lookup: CDR1 MNHEY, CDR2 SVGEGT.

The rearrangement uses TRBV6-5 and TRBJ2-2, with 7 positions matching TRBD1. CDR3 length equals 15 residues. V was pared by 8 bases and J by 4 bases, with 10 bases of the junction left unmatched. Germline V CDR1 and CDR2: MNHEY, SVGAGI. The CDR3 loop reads CASETGWYSTGELFF. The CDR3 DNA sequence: TGTGCCAGCGAGACAGGGTGGTATAGCACCGGGGAGCTGTTTTTT.

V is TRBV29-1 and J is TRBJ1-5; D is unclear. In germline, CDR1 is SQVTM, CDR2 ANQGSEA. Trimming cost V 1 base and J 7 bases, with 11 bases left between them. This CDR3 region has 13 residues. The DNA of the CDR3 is TGCAGCGTTGAAGGCCAGGAGGGACAGCCCCAGCATTTT. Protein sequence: CSVEGQEGQPQHF.

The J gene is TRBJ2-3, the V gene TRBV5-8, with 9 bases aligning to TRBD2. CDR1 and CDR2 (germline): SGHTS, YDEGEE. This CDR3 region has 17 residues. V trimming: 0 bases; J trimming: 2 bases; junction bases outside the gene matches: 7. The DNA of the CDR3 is TGTGCCAGCAGCTTGGCCGGGAGCGGGGGGAACACAGATACGCAGTATTTT. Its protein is CASSLAGSGGNTDTQYF.

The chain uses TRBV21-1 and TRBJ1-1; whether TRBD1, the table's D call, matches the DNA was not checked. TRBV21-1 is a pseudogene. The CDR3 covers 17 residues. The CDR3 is CASSKKQWGTGGTEAFF. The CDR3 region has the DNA TGTGCCAGCAGTAAAAAACAGTGGGGGACAGGAGGCACTGAAGCTTTCTTT.

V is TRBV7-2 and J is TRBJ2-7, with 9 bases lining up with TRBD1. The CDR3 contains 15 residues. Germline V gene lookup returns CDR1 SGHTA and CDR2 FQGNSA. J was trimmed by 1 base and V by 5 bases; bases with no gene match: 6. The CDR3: CASSRTGGASYEQYF. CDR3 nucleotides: TGTGCCAGCAGCCGTACAGGGGGCGCATCCTACGAGCAGTACTTC.

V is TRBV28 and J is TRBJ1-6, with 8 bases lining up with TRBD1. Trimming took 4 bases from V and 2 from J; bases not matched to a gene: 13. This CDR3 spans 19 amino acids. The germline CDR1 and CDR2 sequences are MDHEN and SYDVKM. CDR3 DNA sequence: TGTGCCAGCAGTTCCCCAGGGGGCCGAAGTCTCCCCTATAATTCACCCCTCCACTTT. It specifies CASSSPGGRSLPYNSPLHF. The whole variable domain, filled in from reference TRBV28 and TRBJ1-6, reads DVKVTQSSRYLVKRTGEKVFLECVQDMDHENMFWYRQDPGLGLRLIYFSYDVKMKEKGDIPEGYSVSREKKERFSLILESASTNQTSMYLCASSSPGGRSLPYNSPLHFGNGTRLTVT.